A selection of T cell receptor beta chains follows, all from one sample in a study of regulatory and conventional T cells in RAG deficiency. The data were produced by immunoSEQ multiplex PCR, yet TCRdb's version contains in-frame clones alone and is incomplete. Found here are almost 35,000 clones, roughly three quarters of them singletons; the top ten hold about 3.4%. This sample also appeared in a second study, on regulatory T cells.

Sequencing used CD4+ effector T cells sorted from blood. The receptors shown here come from a human donor in good health. CDR3s include the opening cysteine and the closing phenylalanine or tryptophan. Fields, in order: J gene, V gene, CDR3 protein.

J: TRBJ2-7
V: TRBV9
CDR3: CASSVDPMYEQYF

J: TRBJ1-3
V: TRBV4-2
CDR3: CASSQDASSGNTIYF

J: TRBJ1-1
V: TRBV29-1
CDR3: CSVSGQWTEAFF

J: TRBJ2-2
V: TRBV18
CDR3: CASSLMVQRNTGELFF

J: TRBJ1-4
V: TRBV7-9
CDR3: CASSFHRGDEKLFF

J: TRBJ2-3
V: TRBV6-1
CDR3: CASSLGGRSSDTQYF

J: TRBJ2-7
V: TRBV10-2
CDR3: CASRRGRGGPSSYEQYF

J: TRBJ1-2
V: TRBV5-4
CDR3: CASSGGGATRGYTF

J: TRBJ1-6
V: TRBV6-5
CDR3: CASSYGRTSPLHF

J: TRBJ2-1
V: TRBV10-3
CDR3: CAISESSDYNEQFF

J: TRBJ2-2
V: TRBV6-6
CDR3: CASSRPGQGGTGELFF

J: TRBJ1-5
V: TRBV5-1
CDR3: CASSLDAGPQHF

J: TRBJ1-2
V: TRBV28
CDR3: CASSLRDGYTF

J: TRBJ1-5
V: TRBV5-1
CDR3: CASQPVGDNQPQHF

J: TRBJ1-5
V: TRBV10-3
CDR3: CAISGGTDSNQPQHF

J: TRBJ2-7
V: TRBV5-6
CDR3: CASSLFHEQYF

J: TRBJ2-7
V: TRBV6-6
CDR3: CASSSHEQVSYEQYF

J: TRBJ1-2
V: TRBV6-5
CDR3: CASSYSGRGNYGYTF

J: TRBJ1-4
V: TRBV19
CDR3: CASRGGSEKLFF

J: TRBJ2-1
V: TRBV12-5
CDR3: CASGNQRGKQFF

J: TRBJ1-2
V: TRBV5-4
CDR3: CASSSGPYGDYGYTF

J: TRBJ2-7
V: TRBV18
CDR3: CASSPQGTGVSYEQYF

J: TRBJ1-2
V: TRBV19
CDR3: CASRLTGGYGYTF

J: TRBJ1-5
V: TRBV2
CDR3: CASRMRGGGNQPQHF

J: TRBJ2-1
V: TRBV5-1
CDR3: CASSLRGNNEQFF

J: TRBJ1-6
V: TRBV27
CDR3: CASSLGYNSPLHF

J: TRBJ2-5
V: TRBV7-9
CDR3: CASSPRGSLGETQYF

J: TRBJ1-3
V: TRBV9
CDR3: CASSGDRVSGNTIYF

J: TRBJ2-1
V: TRBV7-3
CDR3: CASSLASGGPYNEQFF

J: TRBJ1-4
V: TRBV25-1
CDR3: CASGQLRDRGEKLFF

J: TRBJ1-1
V: TRBV7-3
CDR3: CASSLTGATEAFF

J: TRBJ2-1
V: TRBV4-1
CDR3: CASSQAVAGRSYNEQFF

J: TRBJ1-2
V: TRBV7-9
CDR3: CASSVQGARGYTF

J: TRBJ2-2
V: TRBV7-2
CDR3: CASSLGTGYGELFF

J: TRBJ1-5
V: TRBV7-2
CDR3: CASSLETGTLNQPQHF

J: TRBJ1-5
V: TRBV18
CDR3: CASSPPGQRSNQPQHF

J: TRBJ1-1
V: TRBV6-6
CDR3: CAIAGRGHDTEAFF

J: TRBJ2-5
V: TRBV27
CDR3: CASSLSPTYGAQYF

J: TRBJ1-5
V: TRBV30
CDR3: CAWSNLHQSSPQHF

J: TRBJ2-7
V: TRBV2
CDR3: CASSPTGTLNYEQYF

J: TRBJ1-2
V: TRBV5-1
CDR3: CASRNNRGRGHYGYTF

J: TRBJ2-3
V: TRBV5-4
CDR3: CASSLVDADTQYF